This TCR beta chain emerged from a study of sequential checkpoint blockade in melanoma. About the study: After both sequences, patients received maintenance nivolumab.

Treatment meaning: randomized to nivolumab then ipilimumab (arm A) or the reverse (arm B). Patients had received no earlier DNA-damaging chemotherapy. Live CD3+CD8+ CD19− CD56− cells were sorted from PBMCs. Profiled with immunoSEQ multiplex PCR; TCRdb holds only in-frame clones, not every one. Among roughly 18,000 clones, under 80% were seen once, and the ten largest hold approximately 12%. The CDR3 length is 19 residues. The germline gives CDR1 SNHLY, CDR2 FYNNEI. V dropped 7 bases and J dropped 2; count of bases not matched to a gene: 11. This sequence was found in a human donor with melanoma. The source was CD8+ T cells sorted from blood (inferred from file names), collected from a patient given nivolumab and ipilimumab in sequence. The V gene is TRBV2, the J gene TRBJ2-1; TRBD2 aligns across 16 bases. Written as DNA, the CDR3 is TGTGCCAGCACGCCGGGGACTAGCGGGAGGGGGGGGACCTACAATGAGCAGTTCTTC. This translates into CASTPGTSGRGGTYNEQFF.